This T cell receptor beta chain appears in the sequencing data of a study of blood T cell repertoires in COVID-19. For the study at large: The analysed material was cDNA or gDNA that came from T cells, B-cell-depleted T cells, or PBMCs.

Clones were read by immunoSEQ multiplex PCR, and TCRdb kept only the in-frame ones, dropping some. The table lists more than 20,000 clones, roughly 90% of them singletons. Germline V CDR1 and CDR2: SGHDT, YYEEEE. The germline V and J ends were trimmed by 0 bases and 2 bases, with 8 bases remaining between them. The CDR3 sequence is 15 residues long. Input material: peripheral blood. The rearrangement joins TRBV5-6 to TRBJ1-4; tentatively, D is TRBD1 (6 bases). The TCR comes from a man aged 65 to 79 with acute or convalescent COVID-19. The CDR3 is CASSLVGQTNEKLFF. As DNA, the CDR3 is TGTGCCAGCAGCTTGGTAGGACAGACTAATGAAAAACTGTTTTTT.